This T cell receptor beta chain originates from a study of blood T cell repertoires in COVID-19. The wider study: Sites across the United States, Italy and Spain contributed samples from acute and convalescent COVID-19. PBMCs, B-cell-depleted T cells, or T cells provided the cDNA or gDNA that made up the material.

Using immunoSEQ multiplex PCR, the repertoire was profiled, and TCRdb retains in-frame clones only, with some absent. This sample yields around 100,000 clones, of which 70% to 80% are seen a single time; about 12% belongs to the top ten. Germline loops: CDR1 MDHEN, CDR2 SYDVKM. The CDR3 totals 15 residues. The V and J ends lost 10 bases and 6 bases, in that order; junction bases with no gene match: 16. This clonotype originated in a woman between 70 and 85 years old with acute or convalescent COVID-19. V usage is TRBV28 and J usage is TRBJ1-1, with TRBD1 matching over 8 bases. The sample taken for sequencing was peripheral blood. The CDR3 is CATLTGATYRAEAFF. CDR3 nucleotide sequence: TGTGCCACCCTGACAGGGGCTACATATCGCGCTGAAGCTTTCTTT.